This entry lists 31 T cell receptor beta chains sequenced from one sample in a study of identical twins. A single record per CDR3 protein comes from TCRdb applying MiXCR to the 5' RACE reads. This table holds about 530,000 distinct CDR3 sequences, 15% found once. These data were also filed under a second study, of yellow fever vaccine responses in identical twins.

Sequencing used CD4+ T cells sorted from blood. These receptors came from a woman between 18 and 29 years old in good health.

The chain uses TRBV20-1 and TRBJ2-1; 14 bases agree with TRBD2. The V gene end was trimmed by 3 bases and the J gene end by 6 bases; junction bases not matched to a gene: 10. CDR1 and CDR2 from the germline V gene are DFQATT and SNEGSKA (reference sequence). This CDR3 comprises 17 residues. CDR3 coding DNA: TGCAGTGCTAGGGGACTAGCGGGAGCCCTCGGGGGCAATGAGCAGTTCTTC. This gives the protein CSARGLAGALGGNEQFF.

This clonotype was observed at least ten times. This chain joins TRBV2 and TRBJ2-1, with D tentatively TRBD2 (6 bases). This CDR3 spans 14 amino acids. CDR1 is SNHLY, CDR2 FYNNEI, per germline. V lost 4 bases, J lost 3 bases, and 10 bases lay in between. Here the CDR3 DNA reads TGTGCCAGCAGTGGGGCGGGAAGCTACAATGAGCAGTTCTTC. Protein sequence: CASSGAGSYNEQFF. Combining the CDR3 with reference TRBV2 and TRBJ2-1 gives the whole variable domain EPEVTQTPSHQVTQMGQEVILRCVPISNHLYFYWYRQILGQKVEFLVSFYNNEISEKSEIFDDQFSVERPDGSNFTLKIRSTKLEDSAMYFCASSGAGSYNEQFFGPGTRLTVL.

This sequence joins TRBV24-1 and TRBJ2-1; D perhaps matches TRBD2 (6 bases). Trimming took off 6 bases at V and 2 bases at J, with 16 bases between the two ends. Germline assignment: CDR1 KGHDR and CDR2 SFDVKD. The CDR3 consists of 16 residues. The CDR3 region is CATSLTGERAYNEQFF. For the CDR3, the DNA is TGTGCCACCAGTTTGACGGGAGAGCGAGCCTACAATGAGCAGTTCTTC.

This clonotype was seen once. The V call is TRBV11-2, the J call TRBJ2-3; D is perhaps TRBD2 (7 bases). Deletions cut 3 bases from V and 9 bases from J, with 13 bases between. In germline, CDR1 is SGHAT, CDR2 FQNNGV. The CDR3 totals 13 residues. DNA for the CDR3: TGTGCCAGCAGCTTTGGGGGGGGGGCGACGCAGTATTTT. Its translation is CASSFGGGATQYF.

This clonotype was seen repeatedly, ten times or more. This rearrangement joins TRBV6-2 or TRBV6-3 to TRBJ2-3; no firm D call. The V end was cut by 0 bases, the J end by 0 bases, with 10 bases between. Germline CDR1 is MNHEY and CDR2 is SVGEGT. This CDR3 comprises 16 residues. The CDR3 bases are TGTGCCAGCAGTTACTCGGTGCCCCTCAGCACAGATACGCAGTATTTT. Protein: CASSYSVPLSTDTQYF.

This clonotype was observed a few times. The chain couples TRBV5-5 to TRBJ1-2; a possible D gene is TRBD1 (5 bases). This CDR3 has 15 amino acids. Germline lookup yields CDR1 SGHKS and CDR2 YYEKEE (reference sequence). Trimming left V 2 bases short and J 0 bases short, with 11 bases between. The CDR3 sequence: CASSLIDRANYGYTF. The CDR3 DNA is TGTGCCAGCAGCTTAATCGACAGAGCTAACTATGGCTACACCTTC.

The chain combines TRBV29-1 with TRBJ2-1; TRBD2 agrees at 8 bases. This CDR3 has 15 residues. Germline V gene sequence: CDR1 SQVTM, CDR2 ANQGSEA. Unmatched junction bases numbered 10, after V lost 5 bases and J lost 4 bases. CDR3 DNA: TGCAGCGTTTTCTCCGGGACTAGAGGTTACAATGAGCAGTTCTTC. Translating gives CSVFSGTRGYNEQFF.

In its sample, this clonotype was seen a few times. V and J are TRBV6-1 and TRBJ1-5; TRBD1 is a possible D gene (5 bases). Germline CDR1 MNHNS, CDR2 SASEGT. Trimming stripped 8 bases from V and 0 bases from J, with 20 bases between. The CDR3 is 17 amino acids. For the CDR3, the DNA is TGTGCCAGCCGGCCGGGACTTCAACCGAATAGCAATCAGCCCCAGCATTTT. Translated, it gives CASRPGLQPNSNQPQHF.

This CDR3 is CSASRDRGFNEQFF. CDR3 coding DNA: TGCAGTGCTTCACGGGACAGGGGCTTCAATGAGCAGTTCTTC. The chain links TRBV20-1 to TRBJ2-1; 10 nucleotides match TRBD1. There are 14 residues in the CDR3. Germline-derived CDR1 and CDR2 are DFQATT and SNEGSKA (reference sequence). The junction had 7 bases not matched to a gene; V was cut back by 5 bases and J by 6 bases.

V usage is TRBV2 and J usage is TRBJ2-2; D is ambiguous. The ends were cut back, 3 bases at V and 5 bases at J, with 10 bases in the middle. The CDR3 is 14 residues long. Germline V gene data show CDR1 as SNHLY and CDR2 as FYNNEI. The CDR3 spells CASSEDTSTGELFF. In DNA form, the CDR3 reads TGTGCCAGCAGTGAGGATACATCAACCGGGGAGCTGTTTTTT.

In this sample, this clonotype turned up a few times. The chain uses TRBV5-1 and TRBJ2-1; 10 nucleotides agree with TRBD2. The CDR3 loop spans 18 amino acids. V lost 4 bases, J lost 0 bases, and 10 bases stayed unmatched. The germline V gene encodes CDR1 SGHRS and CDR2 YFSETQ. CDR3 DNA sequence: TGCGCCAGCAGCCCAATAAAGGCTAGCGGGAGCTCCTACAATGAGCAGTTCTTC. Translation gives CASSPIKASGSSYNEQFF.

This clonotype was seen ten or more times. This rearrangement joins TRBV12-3 or TRBV12-4 to TRBJ2-7; the D is unclear. The CDR3 has 13 residues. With 2 bases removed from V and 7 bases from J, the gap between germline ends came to 12 bases. CDR3 nucleotide sequence: TGTGCCAGCAGTTTATCAGTGGACGTTGAGCAGTACTTC. It translates to CASSLSVDVEQYF.

The sample holds a few counts of this clonotype. The chain is built from TRBV12-3 or TRBV12-4 and TRBJ2-2, with D hard to call. V lost 5 bases and J 2 bases, leaving 12 bases between the germline ends. The CDR3 sequence is 15 residues long. The CDR3 sequence is CASSRQVANTGELFF. In nucleotides, the CDR3 is TGTGCCAGCAGTCGGCAGGTGGCCAACACCGGGGAGCTGTTTTTT.

This clonotype turned up a few times. The V and J genes are TRBV12-3 or TRBV12-4 and TRBJ1-2; the D gene is possibly TRBD1 (5 bases). The CDR3 totals 13 residues. V lost 6 bases, J lost 4 bases, and 12 bases lay in between. CDR3: CASSEQDLYGYTF. The CDR3 bases are TGTGCCAGCAGCGAACAGGATCTCTATGGCTACACCTTC.

The gene calls are TRBV28 and TRBJ1-2; possible D gene TRBD1, 5 bases. V shed 5 bases and J shed 7 bases, with 14 bases lying between them. From germline, CDR1 is MDHEN and CDR2 SYDVKM. This CDR3 has 13 residues. CDR3 in DNA: TGTGCCAGCAGTCCCGTGGCAGGGAGTGGCTACACCTTC. Translating gives CASSPVAGSGYTF.

The CDR3 DNA is TGCAGCGGGGGGGCCCGGCTTAGGGCAGATACGCAGTATTTT. This encodes CSGGARLRADTQYF. J is TRBJ2-3 and V is TRBV29-1, with D possibly being TRBD1 or TRBD2 (6 bases each). This CDR3 has 14 residues. V gave up 7 bases and J gave up 4 bases, with 18 bases separating them. Germline-derived CDR1 and CDR2 are SQVTM and ANQGSEA.

This clonotype was detected ten times or more. This chain uses TRBV12-3 or TRBV12-4 with TRBJ2-5; D ambiguous. This CDR3 contains 16 residues. The ends were cut back, 3 bases at V and 1 base at J, with 15 bases in the middle. CDR3 region: CASSFPNRNPQETQYF. The CDR3 bases are TGTGCCAGCAGTTTTCCGAATAGGAACCCCCAAGAGACCCAGTACTTC.

This clonotype was counted many times. V and J are TRBV12-3 or TRBV12-4 and TRBJ2-7; the match to TRBD1 covers 8 bases. The V gene end was trimmed by 6 bases and the J gene end by 4 bases; junction bases not matched to a gene: 8. This CDR3 spans 14 amino acids. The CDR3 bases are TGTGCCAGCAGAGGCGGACAGGGCGCATACGAGCAGTACTTC. Its protein is CASRGGQGAYEQYF.

This clonotype was seen only a few times. The chain employs TRBV10-3 and TRBJ2-6; D not resolved. Germline values: CDR1 ENHRY, CDR2 SYGVKD. There are 15 residues in the CDR3. Trimming pared 3 bases from V and 0 bases from J, leaving 6 bases between. In nucleotides, the CDR3 is TGTGCCATCAGTGAACAGAGCTCTGGGGCCAACGTCCTGACTTTC. The encoded protein is CAISEQSSGANVLTF.

V usage is TRBV29-1 and J usage is TRBJ2-1; 9 nucleotides line up with TRBD1. Germline V gene data show CDR1 as SQVTM and CDR2 as ANQGSEA. Trimming removed 4 bases from V and 6 bases from J; junction bases left unmatched: 10. The CDR3 is made up of 15 amino acids. The CDR3 DNA follows: TGCAGCGTTGGGTACAGGACAGGGGTGCTCAATGAGCAGTTCTTC. This sequence encodes CSVGYRTGVLNEQFF.

This clonotype has just a few counts. The rearrangement links TRBV9 to TRBJ2-7; D remains ambiguous. The V and J ends lost 0 bases and 4 bases respectively, with 14 bases between them. CDR3 length: 15 amino acids. Looked up from germline, CDR1 is SGDLS and CDR2 is YYNGEE. This CDR3 is CASSVVTVPTYEQYF. The DNA of the CDR3 is TGTGCCAGCAGCGTAGTAACTGTGCCAACATACGAGCAGTACTTC.

The rearrangement joins TRBV7-3 to TRBJ2-1, with 7 bases that match TRBD1. The CDR3 has 15 amino acids. CDR1 and CDR2 (germline): SGHTA, FQGTGA. Germline trimming cut 2 bases from V and 2 bases from J; bases unmatched to any gene: 3. CDR3 nucleotides: TGTGCCAGCAGCTTATCGGGACAGACCTACAATGAGCAGTTCTTC. Translation gives CASSLSGQTYNEQFF.

The sample holds many counts of this clonotype. The J gene is TRBJ1-5, the V gene TRBV4-1, with 7 bases aligning to TRBD1. This CDR3 contains 13 residues. V was clipped by 1 base and J by 7 bases; unmatched bases: 1. CDR1 MGHRA and CDR2 YSYEKL come from the germline V gene. The CDR3 DNA sequence: TGCGCCAGCAGCCAAGGAGGGGGCCAGCCCCAGCATTTT. It translates to CASSQGGGQPQHF.

This clonotype was found a few times. This chain connects TRBV24-1 to TRBJ2-7; 8 nucleotides align to TRBD1. Germline V gene data show CDR1 as KGHDR and CDR2 as SFDVKD. The trim removed 3 bases at V and 3 bases at J, leaving 6 bases unmatched. CDR3 length: 15 residues. The CDR3: CATSDVGTGRYEQYV. In DNA form, the CDR3 reads TGTGCCACCAGTGATGTTGGGACAGGACGCTACGAGCAGTACGTC.

V and J are TRBV12-3 or TRBV12-4 and TRBJ1-2, with unresolved D. CDR3 size: 15 residues. Trimming pared 7 bases from V and 5 bases from J, leaving 20 bases between. The CDR3 here is CASTLRKATTYGYTF. CDR3 bases: TGTGCCAGCACTCTTAGGAAGGCCACCACTTATGGCTACACCTTC.

V and J are TRBV19 and TRBJ2-1; D might be TRBD2 (5 bases). This CDR3 contains 15 residues. Germline CDR1 and CDR2: LNHDA and SQIVND (reference sequence). V was clipped by 2 bases and J by 8 bases, with 16 bases between them. The CDR3 sequence: CASSISGAPFDEQFF. The CDR3 coding sequence is TGTGCCAGTAGTATAAGCGGAGCACCTTTCGATGAGCAGTTCTTC.

V is TRBV2 and J is TRBJ2-1; D unclear. CDR1 is SNHLY, CDR2 FYNNEI, per germline. The germline V and J ends were trimmed by 3 bases and 0 bases, with 9 bases remaining between them. This CDR3 is 15 amino acids long. CDR3 protein: CASSEQLYSYNEQFF. CDR3 bases: TGTGCCAGCAGTGAGCAGCTTTACTCCTACAATGAGCAGTTCTTC.

The rearrangement links TRBV28 to TRBJ1-5; tentatively, D is TRBD1 (6 bases). CDR1 is MDHEN, CDR2 SYDVKM, per germline. The CDR3 sequence is 16 residues long. With 4 bases removed from V and 0 bases from J, the gap between germline ends came to 13 bases. The CDR3 is CASSSGQSYSNQPQHF. Written as DNA, the CDR3 is TGTGCCAGCAGTTCCGGACAGAGTTATAGCAATCAGCCCCAGCATTTT.

This clonotype was seen a handful of times. J is TRBJ2-3 and V is TRBV4-1; 11 nucleotides align to TRBD2. Germline V lookup: CDR1 MGHRA, CDR2 YSYEKL. With 1 base clipped from V and 0 bases from J, the junction kept 3 bases outside the gene matches. This CDR3 is built from 17 residues. The DNA for the CDR3 is TGCGCCAGCAGCCAAGCCGGGACTAGCGGTAGCACAGATACGCAGTATTTT. Protein: CASSQAGTSGSTDTQYF.

This clonotype was seen a handful of times. The genes are TRBV28 and TRBJ2-7; tentative D call: TRBD2 (7 bases). CDR3 size: 13 residues. Between the trimmed V and J ends, which lost 2 bases and 9 bases, there was a span of 14 bases. Per germline, CDR1 MDHEN and CDR2 SYDVKM. CDR3 nucleotides: TGTGCCAGCAGTTTAGGGGGGGCGCGGGGGCAGTACGTC. It codes for CASSLGGARGQYV.

This clonotype was observed many times. The V call is TRBV25-1, the J call TRBJ2-5; TRBD2 matches 9 bases. In germline, CDR1 is MGHDK, CDR2 SYGVNS. CDR3 length: 15 amino acids. V trimming: 4 bases; J trimming: 1 base; junction bases outside the gene matches: 4. CDR3 loop: CASSGHSGGQETQYF. CDR3 nucleotides: TGTGCCAGCAGTGGCCATAGCGGGGGCCAAGAGACCCAGTACTTC.